The clone carrying this T cell receptor beta chain showed up many times. Its target is not known. The junction shows a germline mismatch at one end, possibly a read error. This entry comes from a study of T-cell reconstitution after alpha-beta-depleted transplantation in children. Study results and limitations: T cells produced anew were the main source of T-cell counts and diversity one year after transplant. The study traced high day-60 TCRbeta diversity in some patients to surviving recipient T cells and thymic progenitors. Alpha-beta T cells present about two months after transplant were reported to originate from several hundred expanded graft clones.

The V gene's germline CDR1 is LGHDT and CDR2 YNNKEL (reference sequence). The CDR3 is made up of 12 amino acids. The TCRbeta library was prepared with unique molecular identifiers. TCRdb reanalysed the PCR reads using MiXCR and keeps one entry per CDR3 protein. This sample yields about 98,000 distinct CDR3 sequences, of which about a quarter are seen a single time; 20% to 25% belongs to the top ten. The genes are TRBV3-1 and TRBJ2-1, with D tentatively TRBD1 (5 bases). This TCR was recovered from a boy aged 2 to 10 with acute lymphoblastic leukemia, due to receive a stem cell transplant. Here the sequenced sample was PBMCs, taken before TCRalphabeta/CD19-depleted stem cell transplant. CDR3 region: CASSQGYNEQFF. In nucleotides, the CDR3 is TGCGCCAGCAGCCAGGGCTACAATGAGCAGTTCTTC.